The 19 T cell receptor beta chains reported below all come from one sample, sequenced in a study of CD8+ T cells in alopecia areata. Treatment meaning: oral pan-JAK inhibitor, 5-10 mg twice daily. Following extraction, RNA underwent reverse transcription to cDNA, which served as the sequencing template. Measured with immunoSEQ multiplex PCR; TCRdb has only the in-frame clones, and not every one. The sample shows 150,000 to 200,000 clones, 51% of them seen only once. Sequenced here: CD8+ T cells sorted from blood, sampled at roughly week 53, from a patient treated with tofacitinib. The receptors stem from a human donor with alopecia areata.

This clone was observed a handful of times. V and J are TRBV6-1 and TRBJ2-3, with 9 bases lining up with TRBD2. The CDR3 is 17 residues long. Per germline, CDR1 MNHNS and CDR2 SASEGT. V lost 0 bases and J lost 6; bases outside the gene matches: 10. CDR3 in DNA: TGTGCCAGCAGTGAAGCGCTTGCTAGCGGGGCCGGGGATACGCAGTATTTT. Its protein product is CASSEALASGAGDTQYF.

The chain has TRBV6-5 and TRBJ1-2; TRBD1 might be the D (5 bases). Trimming shortened V by 8 bases and J by 7 bases, and 20 bases separated the two germline ends. Germline V lookup: CDR1 MNHEY, CDR2 SVGAGI. The CDR3 consists of 14 residues. The DNA of the CDR3 is TGTGCCAGCTCCGAGGGACCTCCAGGAGGTGGCTACACCTTC. Translating it yields CASSEGPPGGGYTF.

As DNA, the CDR3 is TGCAGCGTGGGCGAACATAGCAATCAGCCCCAGCATTTT. This codes for CSVGEHSNQPQHF. The chain uses TRBV29-1 and TRBJ1-5; no clear D gene. Germline CDR1 SQVTM, CDR2 ANQGSEA. Trimming removed 6 bases at V and 0 bases at J, with 9 bases between. The CDR3 is 13 residues long.

This clone has just a few counts. The chain carries TRBV7-9 and TRBJ1-2, with D tentatively TRBD1 (5 bases). Germline CDR1 is SEHNR and CDR2 is FQNEAQ (reference sequence). This CDR3 has 15 residues. Trimming removed 4 bases at V and 2 bases at J, with 14 bases between. The CDR3: CASSSLLGVNYGYTF. CDR3 DNA: TGTGCCAGCAGCTCCCTCTTAGGGGTGAACTATGGCTACACCTTC.

This clone was seen a few times. The V gene is TRBV7-2, the J gene TRBJ1-2; the D is unclear. In germline, CDR1 is SGHTA, CDR2 FQGNSA. The CDR3 has 10 residues. Trimming cost V 3 bases and J 7 bases, with 3 bases left between them. CDR3 DNA: TGTGCCAGCAGCTTGATTGGCTACACCTTC. Residues: CASSLIGYTF.

In this sample, this clone turned up a few times. The chain has TRBV30 and TRBJ1-1; D unclear. V was trimmed by 2 bases and J by 1 base, leaving 5 bases between them. This CDR3 region has 12 residues. Germline CDR1 is GTSNPN and CDR2 is SVGIG (reference sequence). DNA for the CDR3: TGTGCCTGGAGTTTGAGGAACACTGAAGCTTTCTTT. Residues: CAWSLRNTEAFF.

This clone is categorized as medium-sized. This chain uses TRBV6-1 with TRBJ1-6; no definite D call. In germline, CDR1 is MNHNS, CDR2 SASEGT. Trimming stripped 6 bases from V and 5 bases from J, with 11 bases between. The CDR3 is made up of 14 amino acids. DNA of the CDR3: TGTGCCAGCAGACCAGGTCCGGATAATTCACCCCTCCACTTT. Protein: CASRPGPDNSPLHF.

The rearrangement uses TRBV29-1 and TRBJ1-2; D is unresolved. Germline-derived CDR1 and CDR2 are SQVTM and ANQGSEA. The CDR3 is 14 amino acids. V was pared by 1 base and J by 2 bases, with 11 bases between. CDR3 nucleotide sequence: TGCAGCGTTGAAGCCCACGGAAACAACTATGGCTACACCTTC. It is translated as CSVEAHGNNYGYTF.

The chain links TRBV6-5 to TRBJ1-6; unclear D gene. Germline CDR1 and CDR2: MNHEY and SVGAGI. CDR3 size: 12 residues. With 6 bases removed from V and 5 bases from J, the gap between germline ends came to 5 bases. CDR3 bases: TGTGCCAGCAGCACCAATAATTCACCCCTCCACTTT. It specifies CASSTNNSPLHF.

This clone appeared a single time. The chain couples TRBV2 to TRBJ2-7; 7 bases map to TRBD1. The length of the CDR3 is 13 residues. Trimming took 8 bases from V and 5 from J; bases not matched to a gene: 9. Per the germline V gene, CDR1 is SNHLY and CDR2 is FYNNEI. CDR3: CASLGTDRHEQYF. The CDR3, as DNA: TGTGCCAGCCTCGGGACAGACCGCCACGAGCAGTACTTC.

The chain joins TRBV7-3 to TRBJ2-3; TRBD1 matches 7 bases. The CDR3 is 14 amino acids. Germline V CDR1 and CDR2: SGHTA, FQGTGA. Trimming removed 2 bases from V and 9 bases from J; junction bases left unmatched: 8. CDR3 nucleotides: TGTGCCAGCAGCTTAGTGAGCACAGGGGCGACGCAGTATTTT. Encoded protein: CASSLVSTGATQYF.

This clone was counted between two and nine times. This chain joins TRBV4-1 and TRBJ2-1; D gene ambiguous. This CDR3 is built from 13 residues. Germline values: CDR1 MGHRA, CDR2 YSYEKL. The ends were cut back, 3 bases at V and 5 bases at J, with 8 bases in the middle. CDR3 sequence reads: CASSHVTDNEQFF. The CDR3 DNA reads TGCGCCAGCAGCCATGTGACGGACAATGAGCAGTTCTTC.

The chain carries TRBV5-6 and TRBJ2-7, with D possibly TRBD1 on 5 matching bases. V gave up 6 bases and J gave up 2 bases, with 12 bases separating them. The CDR3 sequence is 13 residues long. Germline values: CDR1 SGHDT, CDR2 YYEEEE. The CDR3 loop reads CASNLGDTYEQYF. As DNA, the CDR3 is TGTGCCAGCAATTTAGGGGATACCTACGAGCAGTACTTC.

The J gene is TRBJ2-2, the V gene TRBV6-4; unclear D gene. The V and J ends lost 4 bases and 6 bases respectively, with 12 bases between them. The germline V gene encodes CDR1 MRHNA and CDR2 SNTAGT. CDR3 size: 14 residues. For the CDR3, the DNA is TGTGCCAGCAGTGCACAGCCTGGGTCCGGGGAGCTGTTTTTT. It yields the protein CASSAQPGSGELFF.

This clone turned up a few times. This chain connects TRBV7-6 to TRBJ2-1; unclear D gene. V gave up 2 bases and J gave up 3 bases, with 14 bases separating them. CDR1 and CDR2 from the germline V gene are SGHVS and FNYEAQ. This CDR3 spans 16 amino acids. The CDR3 DNA reads as TGTGCCAGCAGCTTATCGTTGGCTCCTAACTACAATGAGCAGTTCTTC. Protein: CASSLSLAPNYNEQFF.

The CDR3 here is CASSLEGHGNTEAFF. CDR3 coding DNA: TGTGCCAGCAGCTTAGAGGGCCACGGGAACACTGAAGCTTTCTTT. The chain couples TRBV13 to TRBJ1-1; D is unclear. CDR1 PRHDT and CDR2 FYEKMQ come from the germline V gene (reference sequence). This CDR3 spans 15 amino acids. Trimming cost V 1 base and J 1 base, with 10 bases left between them. The entire variable domain, with the rest obtained from reference TRBV13 and TRBJ1-1, is as follows: AAGVIQSPRHLIKEKRETATLKCYPIPRHDTVYWYQQGPGQDPQFLISFYEKMQSDKGSIPDRFSAQQFSDYHSELNMSSLELGDSALYFCASSLEGHGNTEAFFGQGTRLTVV.

The chain is built from TRBV13 and TRBJ2-7, with 10 bases identical to TRBD1. CDR1 PRHDT and CDR2 FYEKMQ come from the germline V gene (reference sequence). This CDR3 has 16 amino acids. V lost 1 base to trimming and J lost 2 bases; unmatched junction nucleotides: 5. CDR3 nucleotide sequence: TGTGCCAGCAGCTTAGCCGGACAGGGGGGGGCCTACGAGCAGTACTTC. This translates into CASSLAGQGGAYEQYF.

This chain uses TRBV9 with TRBJ1-6, with 8 positions matching TRBD1. CDR3 size: 15 residues. CDR1 and CDR2 from the germline V gene are SGDLS and YYNGEE. Trimming cost V 3 bases and J 1 base; bases outside gene matches: 0. CDR3 DNA: TGTGCCAGCAGCGGGACAGGGTCCTATAATTCACCCCTCCACTTT. It is translated as CASSGTGSYNSPLHF.

V gene TRBV30 combines with J gene TRBJ2-7, with 7 bases matching TRBD1. From germline, CDR1 is GTSNPN and CDR2 SVGIG (reference sequence). The CDR3 sequence is 15 residues long. Trimming took 2 bases from V and 7 from J; bases not matched to a gene: 14. The CDR3 loop is CAWSSGTEIKWEQYF. The CDR3 bases are TGTGCCTGGAGTTCCGGGACAGAAATCAAGTGGGAGCAGTACTTC.